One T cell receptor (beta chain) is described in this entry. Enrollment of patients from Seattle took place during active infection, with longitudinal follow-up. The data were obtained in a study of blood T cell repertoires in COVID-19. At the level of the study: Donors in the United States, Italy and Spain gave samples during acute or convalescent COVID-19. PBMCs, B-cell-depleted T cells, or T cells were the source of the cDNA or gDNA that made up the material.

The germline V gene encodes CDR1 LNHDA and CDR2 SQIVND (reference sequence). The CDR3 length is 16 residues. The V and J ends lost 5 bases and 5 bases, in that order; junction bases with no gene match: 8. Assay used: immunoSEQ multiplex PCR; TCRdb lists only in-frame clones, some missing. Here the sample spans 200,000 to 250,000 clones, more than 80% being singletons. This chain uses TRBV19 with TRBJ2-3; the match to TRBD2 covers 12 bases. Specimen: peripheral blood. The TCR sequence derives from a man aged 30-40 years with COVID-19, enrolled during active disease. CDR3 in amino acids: CASSFRPGLAGDTQYF. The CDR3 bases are TGTGCCAGTAGTTTCCGACCGGGACTAGCGGGAGATACGCAGTATTTT.